This TCR beta chain emerged from a study of regulatory T cells in long-lasting Graves disease. Study-wide results and caveats: Persistent Graves' cases showed lower TCR diversity than newly diagnosed cases.

CDR3 regions were amplified by Arm-PCR using iRepertoire HTBI primers to build TCR beta libraries. TCRdb re-derived calls from the multiplex PCR reads in MiXCR, one entry per CDR3 protein. Among 300,000 to 400,000 distinct CDR3 sequences listed, 15% to 20% were seen once. Time point noted: newly diagnosed GD, antithyroid drugs for less than 3 months. RNA from PBMCs was the source of the TCR library. Looked up from germline, CDR1 is SGHRS and CDR2 is YFSETQ. CDR3 length: 16 amino acids. V shed 3 bases, J shed 8 bases, and the junction held 14 bases outside the gene matches. This clonotype was seen a few times. Its target is not known. The data were also submitted as part of a second study, on T cells in Graves' hyperthyroidism and ophthalmopathy.

The chain recombines TRBV5-1 with TRBJ2-1, with TRBD2 matching 7 bases. This TCR was sampled from a man aged 40-50 years with Graves disease. This specimen was peripheral blood mononuclear cells (PBMCs), taken at new diagnosis, from a patient treated with antithyroid drugs. The chain's CDR3 is CASSSSRGGGGDEQFF. CDR3 DNA: TGCGCCAGCAGCTCCAGTCGGGGCGGGGGAGGCGATGAGCAGTTCTTC.